The rows below give T cell receptor beta chains drawn from one sample of a study of CD8 T cells in Susac syndrome. A single record per CDR3 protein comes from TCRdb applying MiXCR to the immunoSEQ multiplex PCR reads. The table has around 140,000 distinct CDR3 sequences, around 75% seen once. Sequences were obtained from CD8+ T cells from PBMCs. Source of these receptors: a human donor with multiple sclerosis. Each CDR3 is given with its conserved first and last residue.

V gene	J gene	CDR3 length	CDR3 protein
TRBV6-5	TRBJ2-5	19	CASSLEESAWWITPETQYF
TRBV6-1	TRBJ2-1	13	CASSSATYNEQFF
TRBV6-5	TRBJ2-6	17	CASSYRIVRPGANVLTF
TRBV12-3/TRBV12-4	TRBJ2-1	14	CASTPIGGPEEQFF
TRBV27	TRBJ1-5	14	CASSSYRGNQPQHF
TRBV30	TRBJ1-1	12	CAWSVGAGEAFF
TRBV28	TRBJ2-7	17	CASSLWPFQGADYEQYF
TRBV10-3	TRBJ1-4	15	CAIRAGAATNEKLFF
TRBV5-1	TRBJ1-1	17	CASSFSGTPEGRPEAFF
TRBV14	TRBJ1-6	15	CASSQVLGGNSPLHF
TRBV7-9	TRBJ1-1	13	CASSLTGLAEAFF
TRBV4-1	TRBJ2-1	17	CASSYRGSRTGGNEQFF
TRBV29-1	TRBJ2-3	14	CSGEIARGPDTQYF
TRBV4-1	TRBJ2-1	14	CASSQRGLYNEQFF
TRBV4-1	TRBJ1-1	16	CASSQDFSTGGSEAFF
TRBV2	TRBJ2-1	15	CASSGVVDSYNEQFF
TRBV24-1	TRBJ2-2	11	CATSGGGELFF
TRBV27	TRBJ1-1	13	CASSLLGAAEAFF
TRBV20-1	TRBJ2-7	15	CSARDWAGGLYEQYF
TRBV7-7	TRBJ2-5	13	CASSLASAGTQYF
TRBV6-5	TRBJ2-7	17	CASSYLLPTGGIYEQYF
TRBV20-1	TRBJ2-7	17	CSARDGGETRTSYEQYF
TRBV30	TRBJ1-1	13	CAWSVLEDTEAFF
TRBV11-3	TRBJ1-1	18	CASSDRDRITMMNTEAFF
TRBV6-2/TRBV6-3	TRBJ1-2	13	CASSRGDLYGYTF
TRBV6-2/TRBV6-3	TRBJ2-5	14	CASSTGWPGWTQYF
TRBV7-6	TRBJ1-2	15	CASSLGSRGAGGYTF
TRBV5-4	TRBJ2-3	12	CASWRDEDTQYF
TRBV7-9	TRBJ2-3	16	CASSLASGGNTDTQYF
TRBV6-5	TRBJ2-7	15	CASSYPFGQSGEQYF
TRBV7-9	TRBJ2-7	15	CASQGALQGSYEQYF